One sample yielded the 11 T cell receptor beta chains listed below, sequenced in a study of cytomegalovirus exposure and HLA in healthy donors. The PCR contained 60 Vbeta and 13 Jbeta primers. Repertoires were generated with immunoSEQ multiplex PCR, while TCRdb's copy carries only in-frame clones and drops some. The sample lists 150,000 to 200,000 clones; more than 70% were seen once. Sequenced sample: PBMCs. These TCRs come from a woman in her 40s in good health and CMV-seronegative.

The chain is built from TRBV5-1 and TRBJ2-6, with 10 bases lining up with TRBD1. Germline CDR1 reads SGHRS; CDR2 reads YFSETQ. This CDR3 is built from 20 residues. Trimming removed 4 bases from V and 4 bases from J; junction bases left unmatched: 17. CDR3 sequence reads: CASSLIPGTGAAQGANVLTF. In nucleotides, the CDR3 is TGCGCCAGCAGCCTCATTCCCGGGACAGGGGCCGCGCAGGGGGCCAACGTCCTGACTTTC.

The chain joins TRBV27 to TRBJ1-5; TRBD1 matches 7 bases. This CDR3 contains 14 residues. The germline gives CDR1 MNHEY, CDR2 SMNVEV (reference sequence). The junction had 3 bases not matched to a gene; V was cut back by 5 bases and J by 2 bases. CDR3 sequence reads: CASSIRGGNQPQHF. Here the CDR3 DNA reads TGTGCCAGCAGTATCAGGGGGGGCAATCAGCCCCAGCATTTT.

The J gene is TRBJ2-1, the V gene TRBV6-4, with 7 bases identical to TRBD2. V shed 3 bases, J shed 4 bases, and the junction held 6 bases outside the gene matches. CDR1 MRHNA and CDR2 SNTAGT come from the germline V gene. The CDR3 sequence is 15 residues long. The CDR3 reads CASSEGLAEYNEQFF. The CDR3 nucleotides read TGTGCCAGCAGTGAAGGGCTAGCGGAATACAATGAGCAGTTCTTC.

V is TRBV7-9 and J is TRBJ1-1; D is unresolved. Germline-derived CDR1 and CDR2 are SEHNR and FQNEAQ (reference sequence). Trimming shortened V by 4 bases and J by 7 bases, and 7 bases separated the two germline ends. The CDR3 length is 11 residues. The CDR3 sequence is CASSSYFEAFF. The CDR3 nucleotides are TGTGCCAGCAGCTCGTACTTTGAAGCTTTCTTT. Combining the CDR3 with reference TRBV7-9 and TRBJ1-1 gives the whole variable domain DTGVSQNPRHKITKRGQNVTFRCDPISEHNRLYWYRQTLGQGPEFLTYFQNEAQLEKSRLLSDRFSAERPKGSFSTLEIQRTEQGDSAMYLCASSSYFEAFFGQGTRLTVV.

Regarding this clone: Compared with germline, one end of the junction differs, possibly owing to a read error. This same CDR3 is encoded by further DNA sequences in the sample. The CDR3 DNA reads as TGTGCCAGCAGCCCCCCTAGGCCCTCAAACACTGAAGCCTTCTTT. Translation: CASSPPRPSNTEAFF. The V and J genes are TRBV7-2 and TRBJ1-1; unclear D gene. The CDR3 has 15 residues. Germline-derived CDR1 and CDR2 are SGHTA and FQGNSA.

V is TRBV25-1 and J is TRBJ1-1; 9 bases map to TRBD1. The germline V gene encodes CDR1 MGHDK and CDR2 SYGVNS. The ends lost 6 bases at V and 6 bases at J; junction bases unmatched: 8. There are 14 residues in the CDR3. The CDR3 here is CASSGTGRDAEAFF. CDR3 nucleotides: TGTGCCAGCAGCGGGACAGGGAGAGACGCTGAAGCTTTCTTT.

This clone was recorded only once. The germline gene is not matched at one end of the junction; a read error may be the cause. The chain recombines TRBV5-6 with TRBJ2-7; TRBD2 is a possible D gene (6 bases). Germline V lookup: CDR1 SGHDT, CDR2 YYEEEE. The CDR3 runs 17 residues. The CDR3 spells CASTLDGRDLGRYEQYF. The CDR3 DNA reads as TGTGCCAGCACCTTGGATGGGCGGGATCTGGGTCGGTACGAGCAGTACTTC.

In its sample, this clone was seen once. The rearrangement uses TRBV5-1 and TRBJ2-7, with 9 bases identical to TRBD1. This CDR3 comprises 14 residues. Germline assignment: CDR1 SGHRS and CDR2 YFSETQ. Trimming at V came to 4 bases and at J to 5 bases, leaving 7 bases not matched to a gene. CDR3 sequence: CASSPGQGGNEQYF. The CDR3 region has the DNA TGCGCCAGCAGCCCGGGACAGGGAGGGAACGAGCAGTACTTC.

CDR3 residues: CASSEQWMGPLPYGYTF. CDR3 DNA: TGTGCCAGCAGTGAACAGTGGATGGGCCCCCTTCCCTATGGCTACACCTTC. This chain connects TRBV6-1 to TRBJ1-2; the D is unclear. From germline, CDR1 is MNHNS and CDR2 SASEGT. The CDR3 spans 17 residues. Trimming removed 2 bases from V and 4 bases from J, with 20 bases in between.

V is TRBV19 and J is TRBJ2-7, with a tentative D call TRBD2 (6 bases). Germline V gene sequence: CDR1 LNHDA, CDR2 SQIVND (reference sequence). The CDR3 length is 13 residues. Trimming left V 6 bases short and J 3 bases short, with 12 bases between. CDR3 protein: CASSHMGGYEQYF. The CDR3 DNA reads as TGTGCCAGTAGCCACATGGGGGGCTACGAGCAGTACTTC.

The chain has TRBV6-5 and TRBJ2-1, with a possible D match to TRBD2 (5 bases). Germline V gene lookup returns CDR1 MNHEY and CDR2 SVGAGI. The CDR3 totals 12 residues. V dropped 2 bases and J dropped 9 bases, with 8 bases sitting between them. The CDR3 protein is CASSYPGLEQFF. The CDR3 DNA follows: TGTGCCAGCAGTTACCCAGGACTTGAGCAGTTCTTC.